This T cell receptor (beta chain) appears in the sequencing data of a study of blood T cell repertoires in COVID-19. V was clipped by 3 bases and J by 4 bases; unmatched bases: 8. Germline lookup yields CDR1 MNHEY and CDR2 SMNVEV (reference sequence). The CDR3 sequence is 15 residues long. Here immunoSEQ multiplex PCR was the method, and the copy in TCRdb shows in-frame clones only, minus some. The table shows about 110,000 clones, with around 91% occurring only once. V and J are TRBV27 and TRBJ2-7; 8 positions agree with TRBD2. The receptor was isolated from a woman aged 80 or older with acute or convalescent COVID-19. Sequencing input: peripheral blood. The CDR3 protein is CASSLDGGEAYEQYF. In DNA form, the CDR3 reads TGTGCCAGCAGTTTGGACGGGGGGGAGGCGTACGAGCAGTACTTC.